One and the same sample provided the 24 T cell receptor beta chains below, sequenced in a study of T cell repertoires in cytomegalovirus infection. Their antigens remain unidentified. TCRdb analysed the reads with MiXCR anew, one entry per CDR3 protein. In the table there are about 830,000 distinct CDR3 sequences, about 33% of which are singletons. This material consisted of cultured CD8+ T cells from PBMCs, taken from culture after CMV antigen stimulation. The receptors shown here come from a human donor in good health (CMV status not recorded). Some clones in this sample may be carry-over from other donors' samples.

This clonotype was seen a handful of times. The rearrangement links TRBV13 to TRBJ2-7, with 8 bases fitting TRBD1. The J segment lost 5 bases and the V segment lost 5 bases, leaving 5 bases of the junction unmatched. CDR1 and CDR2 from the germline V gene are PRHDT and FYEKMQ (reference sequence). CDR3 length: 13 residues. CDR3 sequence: CASSERQGNEQYV. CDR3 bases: TGTGCCAGCAGCGAGCGACAGGGGAACGAGCAGTACGTC.

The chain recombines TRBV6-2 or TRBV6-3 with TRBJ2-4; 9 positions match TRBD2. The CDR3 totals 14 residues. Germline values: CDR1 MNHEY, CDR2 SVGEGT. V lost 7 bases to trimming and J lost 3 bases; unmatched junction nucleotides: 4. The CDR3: CASNAGGHKNIQYF. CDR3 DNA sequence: TGTGCCAGCAACGCGGGGGGGCACAAAAACATTCAGTACTTC.

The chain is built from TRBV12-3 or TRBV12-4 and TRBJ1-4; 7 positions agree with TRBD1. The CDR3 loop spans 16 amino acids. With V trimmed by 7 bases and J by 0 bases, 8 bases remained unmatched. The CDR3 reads CASNRTGIATNEKLFF. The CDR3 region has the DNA TGTGCCAGCAATCGGACAGGAATAGCAACTAATGAAAAACTGTTTTTT.

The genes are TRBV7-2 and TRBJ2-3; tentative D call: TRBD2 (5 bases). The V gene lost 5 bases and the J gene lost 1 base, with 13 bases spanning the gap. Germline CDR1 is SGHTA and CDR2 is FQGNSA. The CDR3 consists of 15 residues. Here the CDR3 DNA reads TGTGCCAGCAGCCGAGAGGGCACACGCACAGATACGCAGTATTTT. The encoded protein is CASSREGTRTDTQYF.

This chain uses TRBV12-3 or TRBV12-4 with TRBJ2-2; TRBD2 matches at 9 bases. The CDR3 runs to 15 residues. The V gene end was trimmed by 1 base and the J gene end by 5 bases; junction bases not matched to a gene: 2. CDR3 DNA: TGTGCCAGCAGTTTAGGCGGGGGGGAAACCGGGGAGCTGTTTTTT. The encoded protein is CASSLGGGETGELFF.

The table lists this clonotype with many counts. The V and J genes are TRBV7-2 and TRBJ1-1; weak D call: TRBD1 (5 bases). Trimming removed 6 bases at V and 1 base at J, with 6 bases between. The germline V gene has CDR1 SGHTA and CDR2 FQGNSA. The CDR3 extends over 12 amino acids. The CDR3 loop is CASRTGNTEAFF. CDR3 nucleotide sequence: TGTGCCAGCAGAACAGGGAACACTGAAGCTTTCTTT.

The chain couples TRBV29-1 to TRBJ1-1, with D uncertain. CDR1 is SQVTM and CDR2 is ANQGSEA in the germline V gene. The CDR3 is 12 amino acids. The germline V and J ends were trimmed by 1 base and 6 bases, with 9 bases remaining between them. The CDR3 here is CSVEVSDPEAFF. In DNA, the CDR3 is TGCAGCGTTGAAGTCTCGGATCCTGAAGCTTTCTTT.

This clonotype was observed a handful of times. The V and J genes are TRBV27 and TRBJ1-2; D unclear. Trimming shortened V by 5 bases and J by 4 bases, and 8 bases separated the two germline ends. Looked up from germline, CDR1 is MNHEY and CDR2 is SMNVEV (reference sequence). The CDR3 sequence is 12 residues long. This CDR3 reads CASSGSVYGYTF. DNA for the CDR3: TGTGCCAGCAGTGGGTCAGTCTATGGCTACACCTTC.

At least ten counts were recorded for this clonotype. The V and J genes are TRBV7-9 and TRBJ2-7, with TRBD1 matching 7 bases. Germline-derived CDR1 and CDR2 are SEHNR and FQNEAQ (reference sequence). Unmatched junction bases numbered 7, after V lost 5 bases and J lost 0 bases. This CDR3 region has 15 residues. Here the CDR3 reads CASSPRTGVSYEQYF. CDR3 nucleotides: TGTGCCAGCAGCCCAAGAACAGGGGTCTCCTACGAGCAGTACTTC.

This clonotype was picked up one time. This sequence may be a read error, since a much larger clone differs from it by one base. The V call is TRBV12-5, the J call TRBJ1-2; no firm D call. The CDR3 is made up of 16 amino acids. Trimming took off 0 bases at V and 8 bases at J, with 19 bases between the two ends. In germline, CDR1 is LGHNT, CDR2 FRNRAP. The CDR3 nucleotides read TGTGCTAGTGGTTTGGTCGAGAAGGGAGTGAGTAGCGGCTACACCTTC. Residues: CASGLVEKGVSSGYTF.

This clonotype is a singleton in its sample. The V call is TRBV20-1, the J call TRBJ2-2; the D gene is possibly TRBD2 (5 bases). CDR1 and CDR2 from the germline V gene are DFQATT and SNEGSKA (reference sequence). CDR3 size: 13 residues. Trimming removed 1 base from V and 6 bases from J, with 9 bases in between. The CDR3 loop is CSARGMDSGELFF. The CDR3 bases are TGCAGTGCTAGAGGAATGGACTCCGGGGAGCTGTTTTTT.

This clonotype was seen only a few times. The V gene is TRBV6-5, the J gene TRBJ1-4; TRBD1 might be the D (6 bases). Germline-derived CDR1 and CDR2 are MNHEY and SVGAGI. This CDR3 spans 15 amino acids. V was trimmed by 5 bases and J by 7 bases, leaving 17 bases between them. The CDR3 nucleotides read TGTGCCAGCAGTGGGGTCGGGGGAGGGGGTGAAAAACTGTTTTTT. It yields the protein CASSGVGGGGEKLFF.

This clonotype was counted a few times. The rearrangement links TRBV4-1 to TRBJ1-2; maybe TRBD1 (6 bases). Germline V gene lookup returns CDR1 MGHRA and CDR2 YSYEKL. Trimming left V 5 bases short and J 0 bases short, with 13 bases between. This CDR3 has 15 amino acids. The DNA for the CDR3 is TGCGCCAGCAGCTCGGTGGGGGCCCCTAACTATGGCTACACCTTC. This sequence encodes CASSSVGAPNYGYTF.

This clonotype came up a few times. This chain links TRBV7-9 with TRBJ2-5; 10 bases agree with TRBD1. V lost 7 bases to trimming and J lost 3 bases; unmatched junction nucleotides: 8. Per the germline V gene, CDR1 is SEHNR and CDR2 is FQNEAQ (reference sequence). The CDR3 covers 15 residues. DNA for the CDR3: TGTGCCAGCACCCTGACAGGGGGCTTTGAAGAGACCCAGTACTTC. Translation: CASTLTGGFEETQYF.

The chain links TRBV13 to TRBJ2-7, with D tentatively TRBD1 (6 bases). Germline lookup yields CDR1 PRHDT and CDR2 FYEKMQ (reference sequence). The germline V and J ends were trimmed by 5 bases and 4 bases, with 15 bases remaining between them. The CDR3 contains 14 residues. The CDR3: CASSPAGVEYEQYF. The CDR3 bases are TGTGCCAGCAGCCCCGCAGGGGTCGAGTACGAGCAGTACTTC.

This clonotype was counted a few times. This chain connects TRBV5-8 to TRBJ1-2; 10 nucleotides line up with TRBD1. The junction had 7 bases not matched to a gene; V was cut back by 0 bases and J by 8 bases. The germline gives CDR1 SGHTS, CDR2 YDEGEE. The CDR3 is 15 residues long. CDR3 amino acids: CASSLDWTGGWGYTF. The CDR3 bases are TGTGCCAGCAGCTTGGATTGGACAGGGGGTTGGGGCTACACCTTC.

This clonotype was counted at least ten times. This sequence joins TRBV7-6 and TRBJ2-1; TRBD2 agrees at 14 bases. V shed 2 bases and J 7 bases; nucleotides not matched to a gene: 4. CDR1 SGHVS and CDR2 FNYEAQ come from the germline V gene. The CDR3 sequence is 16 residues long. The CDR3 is CASSLRLAGGRNEQFF. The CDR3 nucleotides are TGTGCCAGCAGCTTACGACTAGCGGGGGGGCGAAATGAGCAGTTCTTC. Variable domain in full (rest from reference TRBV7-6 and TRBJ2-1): GAGVSQSPRYKVTKRGQDVALRCDPISGHVSLYWYRQALGQGPEFLTYFNYEAQQDKSGLPNDRFSAERPEGSISTLTIQRTEQRDSAMYRCASSLRLAGGRNEQFFGPGTRLTVL.

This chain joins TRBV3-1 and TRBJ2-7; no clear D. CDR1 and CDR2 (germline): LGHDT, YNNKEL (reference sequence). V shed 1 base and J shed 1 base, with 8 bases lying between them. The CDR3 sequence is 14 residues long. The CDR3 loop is CASSQGDTSYEQYV. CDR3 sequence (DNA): TGTGCCAGCAGCCAAGGTGACACTTCCTACGAGCAGTACGTC.

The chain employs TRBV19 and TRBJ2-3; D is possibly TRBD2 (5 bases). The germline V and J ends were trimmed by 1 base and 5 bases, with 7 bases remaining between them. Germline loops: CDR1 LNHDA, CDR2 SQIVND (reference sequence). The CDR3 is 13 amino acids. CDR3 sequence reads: CASSIGEGDTQYF. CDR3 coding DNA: TGTGCCAGTAGTATAGGCGAGGGAGATACGCAGTATTTT.

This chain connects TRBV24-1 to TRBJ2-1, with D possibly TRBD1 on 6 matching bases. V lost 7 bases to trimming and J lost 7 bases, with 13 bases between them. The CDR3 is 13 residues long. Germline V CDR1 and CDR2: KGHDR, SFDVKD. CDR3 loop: CATRGETGNEQFF. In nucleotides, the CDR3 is TGTGCCACCAGGGGGGAAACAGGGAATGAGCAGTTCTTC.

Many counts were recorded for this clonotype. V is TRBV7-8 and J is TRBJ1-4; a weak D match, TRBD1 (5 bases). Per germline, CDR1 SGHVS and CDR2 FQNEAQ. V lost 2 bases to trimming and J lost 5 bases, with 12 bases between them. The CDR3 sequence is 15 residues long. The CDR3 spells CASSLNGGGNEKLFF. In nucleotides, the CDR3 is TGTGCCAGCAGCTTAAACGGGGGGGGAAATGAAAAACTGTTTTTT.

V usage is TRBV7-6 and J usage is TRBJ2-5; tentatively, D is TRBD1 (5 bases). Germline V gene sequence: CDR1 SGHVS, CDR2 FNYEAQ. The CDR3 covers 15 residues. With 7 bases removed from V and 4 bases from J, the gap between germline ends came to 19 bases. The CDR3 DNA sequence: TGTGCCAGCACCCCGCTCTTCAGGGAAGGAGAGACCCAGTACTTC. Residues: CASTPLFREGETQYF.

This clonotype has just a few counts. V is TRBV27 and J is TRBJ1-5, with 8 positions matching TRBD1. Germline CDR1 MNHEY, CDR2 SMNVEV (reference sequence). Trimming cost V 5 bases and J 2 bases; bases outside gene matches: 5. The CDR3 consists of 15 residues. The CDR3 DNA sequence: TGTGCCAGCAGTGGACAGGGTTGGGGCAATCAGCCCCAGCATTTT. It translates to CASSGQGWGNQPQHF.

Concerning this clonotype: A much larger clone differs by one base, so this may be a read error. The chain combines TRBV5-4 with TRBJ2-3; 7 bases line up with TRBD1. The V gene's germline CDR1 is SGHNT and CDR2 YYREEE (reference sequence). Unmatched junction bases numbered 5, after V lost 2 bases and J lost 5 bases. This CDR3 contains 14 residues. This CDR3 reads CASSLEGAGDTQYF. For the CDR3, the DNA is TGTGCCAGCAGCTTAGAGGGGGCAGGAGATACGCAGTATTTT.